The 29 T cell receptor beta chains below were found in one sample sequenced in a study of blood T cells in healthy people across ages. The second PCR ran roughly 7 to 12 cycles with a sample-barcoded 5' primer and J-beta primers. TCRdb reanalysed the 5' RACE reads using MiXCR and keeps one entry per CDR3 protein. This table holds about 680,000 distinct CDR3 sequences, about 52% found once. The sequencing sample was made of blood. The receptor source for this set is a woman aged 60-75 years in good health.

The J gene is TRBJ2-4, the V gene TRBV28; D is tentatively TRBD1 or TRBD2 (5 bases each). The CDR3 spans 18 residues. V was trimmed by 5 bases and J by 3 bases, leaving 23 bases between them. In germline, CDR1 is MDHEN, CDR2 SYDVKM. The CDR3 coding sequence is TGTGCCAGCAGTCGATCGTCCCGGGGCCGACGCCACAAAAACATTCAGTACTTC. It is translated as CASSRSSRGRRHKNIQYF.

The chain uses TRBV9 and TRBJ2-1; tentatively, D is TRBD2 (6 bases). CDR1 is SGDLS and CDR2 is YYNGEE in the germline V gene. The CDR3 consists of 16 residues. V was pared by 0 bases and J by 0 bases, with 10 bases between. CDR3 protein: CASSVEVGSSYNEQFF. The CDR3 DNA reads as TGTGCCAGCAGCGTAGAAGTCGGGAGCTCCTACAATGAGCAGTTCTTC. Variable domain in full (rest from reference TRBV9 and TRBJ2-1): DSGVTQTPKHLITATGQRVTLRCSPRSGDLSVYWYQQSLDQGLQFLIQYYNGEERAKGNILERFSAQQFPDLHSELNLSSLELGDSALYFCASSVEVGSSYNEQFFGPGTRLTVL.

This clonotype was counted once. The V and J genes are TRBV2 and TRBJ1-6; 8 bases are shared with TRBD1. In germline, CDR1 is SNHLY, CDR2 FYNNEI. The CDR3 runs 16 residues. V lost 7 bases, J lost 4 bases, and 9 bases stayed unmatched. The CDR3 nucleotides are TGTGCCAGCAATGGGGACAGGAGGAGTTATAATTCACCCCTCCACTTT. Encoded protein: CASNGDRRSYNSPLHF.

This clonotype was found a few times. The chain uses TRBV5-8 and TRBJ2-6; the D is unclear. The V end was cut by 6 bases, the J end by 0 bases, with 7 bases between. The germline CDR1 and CDR2 sequences are SGHTS and YDEGEE. This CDR3 region has 14 residues. In DNA, the CDR3 is TGTGCCAGCAAAATCCGCTCTGGGGCCAACGTCCTGACTTTC. It specifies CASKIRSGANVLTF.

This clonotype has a handful of counts. The chain joins TRBV5-1 to TRBJ2-5; the D gene is possibly TRBD1 (5 bases). The CDR3 covers 14 residues. The ends were cut back, 4 bases at V and 5 bases at J, with 15 bases in the middle. Germline loops: CDR1 SGHRS, CDR2 YFSETQ. The CDR3 nucleotides are TGCGCCAGCAGCCCCGTAGGGGTCGGGGAGACCCAGTACTTC. This translates into CASSPVGVGETQYF.

This clonotype was counted between two and nine times. The V and J genes are TRBV11-3 and TRBJ2-7, with TRBD2 matching 8 bases. The CDR3 is made up of 15 amino acids. V lost 2 bases to trimming and J lost 0 bases; unmatched junction nucleotides: 3. Germline V gives CDR1 SGHNT, CDR2 YENEEA. The CDR3 DNA sequence: TGTGCCAGCAGCTTATTCAGCGGGGGCTCCTACGAGCAGTACTTC. This translates into CASSLFSGGSYEQYF.

V gene TRBV4-3 combines with J gene TRBJ2-4; D is possibly TRBD1 (5 bases). The assigned J gene may be wrong: the sequence end matches TRBJ2-7 better. Germline V lookup: CDR1 LGHNA, CDR2 YSLEER. This CDR3 spans 15 amino acids. The CDR3 DNA reads as TGCGCCAGCAGCCAAGAAGCCGGTGGGGCTTACGAGCAGTACTTC. The encoded protein is CASSQEAGGAYEQYF.

V and J are TRBV6-1 and TRBJ2-6; no definite D call. CDR1 MNHNS and CDR2 SASEGT come from the germline V gene. The CDR3 contains 16 residues. The ends were cut back, 3 bases at V and 4 bases at J, with 13 bases in the middle. CDR3 sequence: CASSEIGSLGANVLTF. CDR3 bases: TGTGCCAGCAGTGAGATAGGCAGCCTCGGGGCCAACGTCCTGACTTTC.

This clonotype was counted once. One junction end disagrees with the germline gene, perhaps due to a read error. The chain employs TRBV4-2 and TRBJ2-1; D uncertain. Germline values: CDR1 LGHNA, CDR2 YNFKEQ. This CDR3 is 17 amino acids long. CDR3 nucleotides: TGTGCAAGCAGCCAAGATAGAGCCGGGCGATCCTCCTACGAGCAGTTCTTC. It codes for CASSQDRAGRSSYEQFF.

The chain joins TRBV7-2 to TRBJ2-3, with D unresolved. With 1 base removed from V and 6 bases from J, the gap between germline ends came to 5 bases. Germline V gene sequence: CDR1 SGHTA, CDR2 FQGNSA. The CDR3 spans 12 residues. The CDR3 DNA is TGTGCCAGCAGCTTAGTGTGGGATACGCAGTATTTT. It is translated as CASSLVWDTQYF.

This rearrangement joins TRBV20-1 to TRBJ2-1; 10 bases align to TRBD2. The ends lost 6 bases at V and 0 bases at J; junction bases unmatched: 5. The germline gives CDR1 DFQATT, CDR2 SNEGSKA (reference sequence). CDR3 length: 15 amino acids. In DNA, the CDR3 is TGCAGTGCCTGGTCTAGCGGGGGCTCCTACAATGAGCAGTTCTTC. Residues: CSAWSSGGSYNEQFF.

In its sample, this clonotype was seen a few times. The V gene is TRBV14, the J gene TRBJ1-2; tentatively, D is TRBD1 (5 bases). Trimming removed 0 bases from V and 5 bases from J, with 10 bases in between. Germline CDR1 and CDR2: SGHDN and FVKESK. The CDR3 consists of 14 residues. The CDR3 coding sequence is TGTGCCAGCAGCCAAGAACCGACAGAATATGGCTACACCTTC. Residues: CASSQEPTEYGYTF.

The rearrangement links TRBV4-2 to TRBJ2-3; the D is unclear. V lost 4 bases and J 0 bases, leaving 11 bases between the germline ends. Germline V gives CDR1 LGHNA, CDR2 YNFKEQ. The CDR3 is made up of 15 amino acids. CDR3 nucleotides: TGTGCCAGCAGCCGGGATCCGGACAGCACAGATACGCAGTATTTT. It is translated as CASSRDPDSTDTQYF.

This clonotype appeared once. The chain combines TRBV12-3 or TRBV12-4 with TRBJ2-2; 9 nucleotides agree with TRBD1. J was trimmed by 3 bases and V by 6 bases; bases with no gene match: 5. The CDR3 spans 15 residues. The CDR3, as DNA: TGTGCCAGCAGACCCCGGACAGGGGACACCGGGGAGCTGTTTTTT. Encoded protein: CASRPRTGDTGELFF.

The J gene is TRBJ2-7, the V gene TRBV7-3, with D perhaps matching TRBD1 (6 bases). This CDR3 has 13 amino acids. CDR1 SGHTA and CDR2 FQGTGA come from the germline V gene. Trimming removed 2 bases from V and 7 bases from J, with 12 bases in between. In DNA form, the CDR3 reads TGTGCCAGCAGCTTACAGGGGCAGGGTGAGCAGTACTTC. It yields the protein CASSLQGQGEQYF.

This chain links TRBV5-1 with TRBJ2-1, with D perhaps TRBD2 (6 bases). The CDR3 spans 14 residues. In germline, CDR1 is SGHRS, CDR2 YFSETQ. The V end lost 4 bases, the J end lost 9 bases, and 17 bases lay between the germline ends. CDR3 in DNA: TGCGCCAGCAGCCCTAGCGTATCTGGGGGTGAGCAGTTCTTC. Protein product: CASSPSVSGGEQFF. Combining the CDR3 with reference TRBV5-1 and TRBJ2-1 gives the whole variable domain KAGVTQTPRYLIKTRGQQVTLSCSPISGHRSVSWYQQTPGQGLQFLFEYFSETQRNKGNFPGRFSGRQFSNSRSEMNVSTLELGDSALYLCASSPSVSGGEQFFGPGTRLTVL.

Many counts were recorded for this clonotype. The rearrangement uses TRBV28 and TRBJ2-3; 10 bases align to TRBD2. This CDR3 comprises 14 residues. Per the germline V gene, CDR1 is MDHEN and CDR2 is SYDVKM. With V trimmed by 7 bases and J by 6 bases, 7 bases remained unmatched. This chain's CDR3 is CASKVAGGRDTQYF. Here the CDR3 DNA reads TGTGCCAGCAAAGTAGCGGGAGGACGGGATACGCAGTATTTT.

This chain connects TRBV5-4 to TRBJ2-4; TRBD1 agrees at 10 bases. The CDR3 sequence is 17 residues long. The V segment lost 2 bases and the J segment 1 base; nucleotides outside the gene matches: 6. The germline V gene has CDR1 SGHNT and CDR2 YYREEE (reference sequence). Written as DNA, the CDR3 is TGTGCCAGCAGCTTAGATCCGGGACAGGGGGCCAAAAACATTCAGTACTTC. Translating it yields CASSLDPGQGAKNIQYF.

This clonotype showed up just once. Here the CDR3 DNA reads TGTGCCATCAGTGTAGGGGACAGGGACGCACCCCTCCACTTT. Protein sequence: CAISVGDRDAPLHF. The chain joins TRBV10-3 to TRBJ1-6; 9 bases line up with TRBD1. The CDR3 covers 14 residues. After removal of 4 bases from V and 11 bases from J, the junction contained 6 bases not matched to a gene. Per germline, CDR1 ENHRY and CDR2 SYGVKD.

Comment on this clonotype: A much larger clone sits a single nucleotide away, making a read error possible. This chain joins TRBV5-1 and TRBJ2-3; D is undetermined. CDR1 is SGHRS, CDR2 YFSETQ, per germline. The CDR3 loop spans 16 amino acids. The CDR3 protein is CASSAYVSVSTNTQYF. The CDR3 nucleotides are TGCGCCAGCAGTGCTTACGTGAGTGTTAGCACAAATACGCAGTATTTT.

The chain links TRBV18 to TRBJ1-4; D remains unclear. CDR1 and CDR2 from the germline V gene are KGHSH and LQKENI. This CDR3 region has 13 residues. V gave up 2 bases and J gave up 5 bases, with 6 bases separating them. CDR3 sequence reads: CASSPSGNEKLFF. The CDR3 coding sequence is TGTGCCAGCTCACCATCAGGAAATGAAAAACTGTTTTTT.

Relative to its sample, this clonotype is medium-sized. Here the CDR3 reads CASSLRGQGGETQYF. The CDR3 coding sequence is TGTGCCAGCAGCTTAAGAGGACAGGGTGGGGAGACCCAGTACTTC. The gene calls are TRBV7-3 and TRBJ2-5, with TRBD1 matching 8 bases. Germline loops: CDR1 SGHTA, CDR2 FQGTGA. The CDR3 covers 15 residues. Losses at the gene ends were 1 base for V and 5 bases for J; bases not matched to a gene: 6.

The CDR3 is CASSVQRASYNEQYF. CDR3 DNA: TGTGCCAGCAGCGTCCAGCGGGCCTCCTACAATGAGCAGTACTTC. This chain uses TRBV9 with TRBJ2-5; perhaps TRBD2 as D (6 bases). The CDR3 is 15 amino acids. Looked up from germline, CDR1 is SGDLS and CDR2 is YYNGEE. Trimming removed 2 bases from V and 11 bases from J, with 22 bases in between.

The J gene is TRBJ2-2, the V gene TRBV11-2, with a possible D match to TRBD2 (6 bases). The CDR3 loop spans 15 amino acids. CDR1 SGHAT and CDR2 FQNNGV come from the germline V gene. Trimming cost V 5 bases and J 3 bases, with 13 bases left between them. The CDR3: CASSQNTGDTGELFF. The CDR3 nucleotides read TGTGCCAGCAGCCAGAACACGGGGGACACCGGGGAGCTGTTTTTT. The full variable domain, with the rest looked up from reference TRBV11-2 and TRBJ2-2, is EAGVAQSPRYKIIEKRQSVAFWCNPISGHATLYWYQQILGQGPKLLIQFQNNGVVDDSQLPKDRFSAERLKGVDSTLKIQPAKLEDSAVYLCASSQNTGDTGELFFGEGSRLTVL.

This clonotype was counted only a few times. This chain connects TRBV20-1 to TRBJ1-2; the D is unclear. The germline V gene encodes CDR1 DFQATT and CDR2 SNEGSKA (reference sequence). There are 13 residues in the CDR3. V dropped 3 bases and J dropped 4 bases, with 12 bases sitting between them. In nucleotides, the CDR3 is TGCAGTGCTAGCTTCCGAGGCAGCTATGGCTACACCTTC. As protein: CSASFRGSYGYTF.

The chain recombines TRBV3-1 with TRBJ2-7; TRBD2 aligns across 13 bases. Germline CDR1 and CDR2: LGHDT and YNNKEL (reference sequence). The length of the CDR3 is 17 residues. Trimming at V came to 4 bases and at J to 3 bases, leaving 9 bases not matched to a gene. The CDR3 protein is CASSRGTSGNGGYEQYF. CDR3 in DNA: TGTGCCAGCAGCCGCGGGACTAGCGGGAACGGGGGCTACGAGCAGTACTTC.

The genes are TRBV4-1 and TRBJ2-4; 14 bases are a match to TRBD2. CDR1 and CDR2 (germline): MGHRA, YSYEKL. Losses at the gene ends were 3 bases for V and 13 bases for J; bases not matched to a gene: 14. The CDR3 has 17 amino acids. The CDR3 DNA follows: TGCGCCAGCAGCCACGGGAGACTAGCGGGAGGGCCACAAGAGCAGTACTTC. Its protein product is CASSHGRLAGGPQEQYF.

V and J are TRBV20-1 and TRBJ2-2; 8 nucleotides agree with TRBD2. V lost 5 bases and J lost 5; bases outside the gene matches: 7. The CDR3 extends over 14 amino acids. Germline CDR1 is DFQATT and CDR2 is SNEGSKA (reference sequence). This CDR3 reads CSAGSGRGTGELFF. The CDR3, as DNA: TGCAGTGCTGGGAGCGGGAGAGGGACCGGGGAGCTGTTTTTT.

The chain links TRBV25-1 to TRBJ2-2; 8 bases line up with TRBD2. CDR1 and CDR2 from the germline V gene are MGHDK and SYGVNS. The ends lost 5 bases at V and 1 base at J; junction bases unmatched: 3. CDR3 length: 15 amino acids. The CDR3: CASSSAGGNTGELFF. CDR3 nucleotide sequence: TGTGCCAGCAGTTCTGCGGGGGGGAACACCGGGGAGCTGTTTTTT.